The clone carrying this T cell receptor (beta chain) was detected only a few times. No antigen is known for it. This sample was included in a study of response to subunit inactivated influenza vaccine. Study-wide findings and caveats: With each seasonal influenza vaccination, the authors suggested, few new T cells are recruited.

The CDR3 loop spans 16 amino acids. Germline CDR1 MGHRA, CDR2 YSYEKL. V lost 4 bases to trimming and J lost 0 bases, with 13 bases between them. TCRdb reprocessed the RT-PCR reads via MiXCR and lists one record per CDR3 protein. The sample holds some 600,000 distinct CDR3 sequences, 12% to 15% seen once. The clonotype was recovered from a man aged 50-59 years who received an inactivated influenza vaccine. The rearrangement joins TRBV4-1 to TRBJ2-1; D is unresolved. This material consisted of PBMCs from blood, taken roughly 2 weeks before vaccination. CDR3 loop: CASSLTSPSSYNEQFF. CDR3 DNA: TGCGCCAGCAGCCTAACGTCCCCTAGCTCCTACAATGAGCAGTTCTTC.